This TCR beta chain is drawn from a study of blood T cell repertoires in COVID-19. TCRdb's table, derived via immunoSEQ multiplex PCR, lists solely in-frame clones and lacks some. The sample has hundreds of thousands of clones; roughly 90% are singletons. The CDR3 sequence is 13 residues long. The junction had 6 bases not matched to a gene; V was cut back by 4 bases and J by 7 bases. The germline V gene has CDR1 LGHNT and CDR2 FRNRAP. Sample: peripheral blood. The chain carries TRBV12-5 and TRBJ2-5; 7 bases match TRBD1. The source is a young woman with acute or convalescent COVID-19. CDR3 protein: CASGSGTDRTQYF. The CDR3 DNA follows: TGTGCTAGTGGTTCAGGGACAGACAGGACCCAGTACTTC.